This T cell receptor (beta chain) was observed in a study of T-cell memory formation after mild COVID-19 (dated by TCRdb to about 2021). For the study in its entirety: TCR sequence clusters from the two donors were found to be largely donor specific. In a couple of donors, T-cell clones that expanded and contracted after mild COVID-19 were followed by sequencing TCRalpha and TCRbeta repertoires longitudinally. The cohort was made up of two young adult volunteers, one female and one male, who were previously healthy. Paper-wide results and their limitations: SARS-CoV-2 specificity of the second-wave clones peaking on day 37 was not confirmed. The study covered only two mild cases, and larger cohorts including severe cases with pre-infection samples were considered necessary. Clones contracting from day 15 to 85 had balanced CD4/CD8 phenotypes, while a second wave expanding from day 15 to 37 was biased towards CD4+. Contracting CD4+ clones were found mainly in CM and EM memory subsets, while CD8+ clones were enriched in EMRA. Some responding clones were detected in pre-infection memory, which suggested that pre-existing cross-reactive memory T cells had joined the SARS-CoV-2 response.

Ficoll-Paque density gradient centrifugation was used to isolate PBMCs. Comments on this clonotype: Its antigen is not yet known. Per-nucleotide qualities are absent, and no much larger clonotype sits a single base away.

The CDR3 runs 12 residues from the cysteine to the phenylalanine. Just the 36-base CDR3 DNA is kept, in frame starting at base 1. In the germline V gene, CDR1 corresponds to SQVTM and CDR2 to ANQGSEA. V is shortened by 6 bases, J by 2 bases, and the region joining them spans 10 bases. The data were produced on an Illumina NovaSeq 6000. TCRalpha and TCRbeta cDNA libraries were built by 5'RACE with constant-segment primers, adding sample barcodes and unique molecular identifiers. RNA was extracted from every sample with Trizol reagent. Libraries were amplified in two PCR steps, with a second sample barcode and Illumina TruSeq adapters added in the second step. Sequencing of libraries was performed on an Illumina NovaSeq with 2 x 150 bp paired-end reads. Per the original workflow: Reads were demultiplexed and collapsed into UMI-guided consensus sequences with migec v1.2.7. Using mixcr v2.1.11, UMI consensuses were aligned to TRA and TRB V and J templates and then assembled into clonotypes. Clonotypes were classified as expanded or contracted when called significant by both edgeR and NoisET, with noise models trained on biological replicates. edgeR calls used a false discovery rate-adjusted p below 0.01 and a log2 fold-change threshold of 1. PCA with hierarchical clustering of max-normalized trajectories of the 1000 most abundant clonotypes was used as exploratory dynamics analysis. Separately sequenced CD4+ and CD8+ repertoires were used to assign a CD4 or CD8 phenotype to each responding clone. Using fastp at Q25 and MiXCR, TCRdb reprocessed the public reads and kept productive beta chains. Records with the same CDR3 protein are collapsed into one entry carrying the most frequent genes and DNA. TCRdb assigned the V and J calls; the authors' analysis was not used. This sample is represented by roughly 620,000 distinct CDR3 sequences; roughly 18% of them were singletons. The biggest ten clones account for approximately 12% of the sample.

The sequence came from an adult woman who had mild COVID-19 (a few samples of this study predate the infection). The sample titles of this study are shuffled in the database, so cell type and time point are left out; the donor was told from shared clones. The chain is made from TRBV29-1 and TRBJ1-2; TRBD1 could be the D gene, as 6 bases match. The sequenced sample was PBMCs or a T cell subset sorted from them (not recorded which). In nucleotide form, the sequence is TGCAGCGTCCAACAGGGAAACTATGGCTACACCTTC. Translated, it reads CSVQQGNYGYTF.